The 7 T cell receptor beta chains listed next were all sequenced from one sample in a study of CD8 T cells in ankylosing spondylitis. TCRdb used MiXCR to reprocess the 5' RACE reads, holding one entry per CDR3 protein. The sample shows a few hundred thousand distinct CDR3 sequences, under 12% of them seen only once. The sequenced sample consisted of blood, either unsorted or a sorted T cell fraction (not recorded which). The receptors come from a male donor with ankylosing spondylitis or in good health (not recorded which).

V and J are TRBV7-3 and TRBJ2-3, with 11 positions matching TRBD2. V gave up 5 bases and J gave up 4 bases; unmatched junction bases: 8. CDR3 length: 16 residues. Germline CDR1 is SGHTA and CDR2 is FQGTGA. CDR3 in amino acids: CASSTTSGGGADTQYF. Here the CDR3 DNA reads TGTGCCAGCAGCACAACTAGCGGGGGAGGGGCAGATACGCAGTATTTT. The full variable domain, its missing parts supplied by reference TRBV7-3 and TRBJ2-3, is GAGVSQTPSNKVTEKGKYVELRCDPISGHTALYWYRQSLGQGPEFLIYFQGTGAADDSGLPNDRFFAVRPEGSVSTLKIQRTERGDSAVYLCASSTTSGGGADTQYFGPGTRLTVL.

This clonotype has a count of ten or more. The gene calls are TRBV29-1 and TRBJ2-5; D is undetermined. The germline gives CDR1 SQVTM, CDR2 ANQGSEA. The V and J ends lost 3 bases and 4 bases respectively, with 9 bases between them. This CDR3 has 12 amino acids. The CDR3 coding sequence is TGCAGCGTTGACTTGACCGGAGAGACCCAGTACTTC. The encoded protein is CSVDLTGETQYF.

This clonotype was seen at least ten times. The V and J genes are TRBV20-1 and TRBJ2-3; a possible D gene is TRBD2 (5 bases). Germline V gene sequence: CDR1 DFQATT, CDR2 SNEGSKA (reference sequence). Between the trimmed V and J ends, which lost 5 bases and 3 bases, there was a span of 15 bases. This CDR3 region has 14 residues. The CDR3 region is CSAGPLTTTDTQYF. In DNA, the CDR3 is TGCAGTGCTGGCCCCTTGACTACGACAGATACGCAGTATTTT.

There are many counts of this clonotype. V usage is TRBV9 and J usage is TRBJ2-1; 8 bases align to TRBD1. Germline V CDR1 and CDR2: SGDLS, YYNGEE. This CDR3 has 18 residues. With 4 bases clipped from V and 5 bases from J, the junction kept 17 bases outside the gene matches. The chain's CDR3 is CASSPPSGIGTGDNEQFF. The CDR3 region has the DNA TGTGCCAGCAGCCCCCCTTCGGGAATCGGGACAGGAGACAATGAGCAGTTCTTC.

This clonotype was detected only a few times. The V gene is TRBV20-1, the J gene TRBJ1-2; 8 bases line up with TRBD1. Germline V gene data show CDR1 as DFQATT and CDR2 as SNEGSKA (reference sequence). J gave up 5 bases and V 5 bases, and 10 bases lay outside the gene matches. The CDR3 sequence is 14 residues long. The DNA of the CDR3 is TGCAGTGCTGATACAGGGGGGCAGGCTTATGGCTACACCTTC. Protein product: CSADTGGQAYGYTF.

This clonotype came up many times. CDR3 sequence reads: CASSLYGQGGDTQYF. In nucleotides, the CDR3 is TGTGCCAGCAGTTTGTACGGACAGGGGGGTGATACGCAGTATTTT. The V gene is TRBV12-3 or TRBV12-4, the J gene TRBJ2-3; 10 bases match TRBD1. The CDR3 has 15 residues. V shed 3 bases and J 6 bases; nucleotides not matched to a gene: 6.

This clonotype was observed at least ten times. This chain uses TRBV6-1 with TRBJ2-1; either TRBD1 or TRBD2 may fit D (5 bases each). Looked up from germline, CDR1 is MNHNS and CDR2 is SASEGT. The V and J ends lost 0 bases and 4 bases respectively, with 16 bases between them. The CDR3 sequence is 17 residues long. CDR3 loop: CASSEALTGLDYNEQFF. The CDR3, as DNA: TGTGCCAGCAGTGAAGCCCTAACGGGGCTCGATTACAATGAGCAGTTCTTC.